The next 7 T cell receptor beta chains were all read from a single sample in a study of blood T cell repertoires in COVID-19. Profiled with immunoSEQ multiplex PCR; TCRdb holds only in-frame clones, not every one. In the table there are 400,000 to 550,000 clones, around 90% of which are singletons. The sample taken for sequencing was PBMCs or T cells enriched from blood (not recorded which). The receptors here all came from a woman aged 18-30 years with acute COVID-19.

The rearrangement joins TRBV5-6 to TRBJ1-1; tentative D call: TRBD1 (5 bases). CDR3 length equals 12 residues. V was clipped by 2 bases and J by 6 bases, with 8 bases between them. In germline, CDR1 is SGHDT, CDR2 YYEEEE. The CDR3 protein is CASSLRQSEAFF. The CDR3, as DNA: TGTGCCAGCAGCTTAAGACAGTCTGAAGCTTTCTTT.

This chain joins TRBV10-2 and TRBJ1-2, with 8 bases matching TRBD1. Germline values: CDR1 WSHSY, CDR2 SAAADI. V trimming: 6 bases; J trimming: 2 bases; junction bases outside the gene matches: 5. CDR3 size: 14 residues. The CDR3 here is CASRTTGDNYGYTF. CDR3 DNA sequence: TGCGCCAGCAGGACGACAGGGGACAACTATGGCTACACCTTC.

The chain uses TRBV7-9 and TRBJ1-4; 8 bases line up with TRBD1. Germline-derived CDR1 and CDR2 are SEHNR and FQNEAQ (reference sequence). V gave up 3 bases and J gave up 16 bases; unmatched junction bases: 16. The CDR3 contains 15 residues. The CDR3 spells CASSFMRQGLQIWFF. The CDR3 DNA reads as TGTGCCAGCAGCTTTATGAGACAGGGGCTGCAAATTTGGTTTTTT.

The chain links TRBV11-3 to TRBJ2-7, with 11 bases identical to TRBD1. The CDR3 has 15 residues. V lost 2 bases, J lost 5 bases, and 5 bases stayed unmatched. In germline, CDR1 is SGHNT, CDR2 YENEEA. The CDR3 protein is CASSLSGQGADEQYF. For the CDR3, the DNA is TGTGCCAGCAGCTTAAGCGGACAGGGGGCCGACGAGCAGTACTTC.

This chain joins TRBV27 and TRBJ2-5; 11 nucleotides agree with TRBD2. Germline trimming cut 4 bases from V and 1 base from J; bases unmatched to any gene: 8. The CDR3 is 17 residues long. Germline CDR1 MNHEY, CDR2 SMNVEV (reference sequence). The CDR3 sequence: CASSSLVGTSGQETQYF. CDR3 DNA sequence: TGTGCCAGCAGTTCGCTGGTAGGGACTAGCGGCCAAGAGACCCAGTACTTC.

This sequence joins TRBV19 and TRBJ1-1; perhaps TRBD1 as D (5 bases). Germline V CDR1 and CDR2: LNHDA, SQIVND (reference sequence). The CDR3 totals 15 residues. Trimming removed 8 bases at V and 2 bases at J, with 18 bases between. DNA for the CDR3: TGTGCCAGTGGGGAGCGGGGGGTCCCCAACACTGAAGCTTTCTTT. Translation: CASGERGVPNTEAFF.

V is TRBV11-2 and J is TRBJ1-5; D remains unclear. The germline CDR1 and CDR2 sequences are SGHAT and FQNNGV. There are 15 residues in the CDR3. Trimming cost V 5 bases and J 4 bases, with 15 bases left between them. The CDR3 DNA reads as TGTGCCAGCAGCCAAGGGTGGGAGGGAAATCAGCCCCAGCATTTT. Translation: CASSQGWEGNQPQHF.